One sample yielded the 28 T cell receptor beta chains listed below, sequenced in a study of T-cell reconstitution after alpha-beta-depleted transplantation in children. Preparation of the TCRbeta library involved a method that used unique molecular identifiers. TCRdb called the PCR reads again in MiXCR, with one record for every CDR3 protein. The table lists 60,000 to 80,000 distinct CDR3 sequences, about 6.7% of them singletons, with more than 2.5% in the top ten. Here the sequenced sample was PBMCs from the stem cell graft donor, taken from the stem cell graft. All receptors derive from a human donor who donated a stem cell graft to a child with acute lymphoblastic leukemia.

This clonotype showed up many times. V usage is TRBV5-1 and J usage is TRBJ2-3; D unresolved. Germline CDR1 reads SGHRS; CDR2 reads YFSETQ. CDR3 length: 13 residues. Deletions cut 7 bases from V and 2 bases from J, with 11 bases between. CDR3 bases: TGCGCCAGCGGGCAGCCGTCCACAGATACGCAGTATTTT. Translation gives CASGQPSTDTQYF.

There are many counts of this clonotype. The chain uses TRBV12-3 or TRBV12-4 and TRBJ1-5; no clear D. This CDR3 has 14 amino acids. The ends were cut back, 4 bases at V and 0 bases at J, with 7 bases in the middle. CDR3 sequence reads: CASSSASSNQPQHF. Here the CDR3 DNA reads TGTGCCAGCAGTTCGGCTTCTAGCAATCAGCCCCAGCATTTT.

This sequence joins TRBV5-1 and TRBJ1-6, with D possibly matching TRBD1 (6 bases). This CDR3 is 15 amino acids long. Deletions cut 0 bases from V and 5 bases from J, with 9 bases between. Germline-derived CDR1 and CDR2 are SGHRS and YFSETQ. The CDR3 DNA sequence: TGCGCCAGCAGCTTGGCAGGGGCGAATAATTCACCCCTCCACTTT. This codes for CASSLAGANNSPLHF.

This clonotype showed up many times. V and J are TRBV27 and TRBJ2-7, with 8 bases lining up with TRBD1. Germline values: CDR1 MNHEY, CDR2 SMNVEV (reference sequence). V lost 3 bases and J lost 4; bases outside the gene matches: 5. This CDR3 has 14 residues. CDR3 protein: CASSLAGGVYEQYF. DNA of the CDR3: TGTGCCAGCAGTTTGGCAGGGGGCGTGTACGAGCAGTACTTC.

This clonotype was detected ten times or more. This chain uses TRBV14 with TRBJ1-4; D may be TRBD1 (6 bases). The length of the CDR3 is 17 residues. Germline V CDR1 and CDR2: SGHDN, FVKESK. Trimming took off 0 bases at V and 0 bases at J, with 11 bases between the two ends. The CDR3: CASSQDISGATNEKLFF. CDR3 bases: TGTGCCAGCAGCCAAGATATTTCAGGGGCAACTAATGAAAAACTGTTTTTT.

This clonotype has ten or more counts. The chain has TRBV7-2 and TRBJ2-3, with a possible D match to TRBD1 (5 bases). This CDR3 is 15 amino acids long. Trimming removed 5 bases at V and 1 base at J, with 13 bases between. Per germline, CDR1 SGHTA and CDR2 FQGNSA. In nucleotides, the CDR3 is TGTGCCAGCAGCAAAGGGGTAGCAGGCACAGATACGCAGTATTTT. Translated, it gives CASSKGVAGTDTQYF.

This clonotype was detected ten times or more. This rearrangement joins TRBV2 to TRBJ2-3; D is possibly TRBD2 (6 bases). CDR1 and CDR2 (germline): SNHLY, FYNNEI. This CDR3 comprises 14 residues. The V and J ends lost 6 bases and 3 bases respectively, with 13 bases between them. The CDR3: CASREGSRTDTQYF. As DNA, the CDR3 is TGTGCCAGCAGGGAGGGAAGTAGAACAGATACGCAGTATTTT.

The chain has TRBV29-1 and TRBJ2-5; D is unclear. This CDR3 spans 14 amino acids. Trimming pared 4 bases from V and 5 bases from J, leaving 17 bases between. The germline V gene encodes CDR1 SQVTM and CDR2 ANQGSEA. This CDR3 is CSVALGPRRETQYF. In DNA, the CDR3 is TGCAGCGTTGCCCTTGGACCTCGGCGGGAGACCCAGTACTTC.

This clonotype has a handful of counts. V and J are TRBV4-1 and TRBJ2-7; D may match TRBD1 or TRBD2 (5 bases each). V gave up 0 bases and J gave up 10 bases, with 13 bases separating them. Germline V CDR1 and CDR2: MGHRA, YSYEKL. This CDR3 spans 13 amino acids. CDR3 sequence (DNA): TGCGCCAGCAGCCAAGAATGGGGACGGGACCAGTACTTC. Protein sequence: CASSQEWGRDQYF.

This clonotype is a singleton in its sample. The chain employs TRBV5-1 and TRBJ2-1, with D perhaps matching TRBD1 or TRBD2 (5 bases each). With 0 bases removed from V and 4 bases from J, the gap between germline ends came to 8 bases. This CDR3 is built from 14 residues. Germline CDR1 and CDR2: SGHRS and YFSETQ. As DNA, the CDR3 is TGCGCCAGCAGCTTGGACGGGGCGTACAATGAGCAGTTCTTC. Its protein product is CASSLDGAYNEQFF.

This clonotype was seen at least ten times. This CDR3 is CASSPTTAMNTEAFF. CDR3 bases: TGCGCCAGCAGCCCAACGACAGCTATGAACACTGAAGCTTTCTTT. The V and J genes are TRBV5-1 and TRBJ1-1; weak D call: TRBD1 (5 bases). V shed 4 bases and J shed 0 bases, with 13 bases lying between them. The CDR3 has 15 residues. Germline V gives CDR1 SGHRS, CDR2 YFSETQ.

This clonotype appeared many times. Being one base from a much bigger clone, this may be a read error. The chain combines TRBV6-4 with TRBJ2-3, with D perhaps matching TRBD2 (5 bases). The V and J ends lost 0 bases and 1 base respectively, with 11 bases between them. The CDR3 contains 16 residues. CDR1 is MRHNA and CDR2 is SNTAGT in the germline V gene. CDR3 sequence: CASSDSRGSGTDTQYF. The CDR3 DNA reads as TGTGCCAGCAGTGACTCGCGAGGGTCCGGCACAGATACGCAGTATTTT.

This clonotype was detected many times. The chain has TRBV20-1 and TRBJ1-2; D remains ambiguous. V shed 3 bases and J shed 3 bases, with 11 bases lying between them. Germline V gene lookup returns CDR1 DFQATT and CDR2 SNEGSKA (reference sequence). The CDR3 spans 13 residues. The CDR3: CSASDQSDYGYTF. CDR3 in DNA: TGCAGTGCTAGTGACCAGAGTGACTATGGCTACACCTTC.

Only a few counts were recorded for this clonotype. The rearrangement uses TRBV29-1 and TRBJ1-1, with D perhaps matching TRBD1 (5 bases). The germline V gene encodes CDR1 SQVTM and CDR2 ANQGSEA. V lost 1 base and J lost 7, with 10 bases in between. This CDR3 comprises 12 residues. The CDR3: CSVEAGSDEAFF. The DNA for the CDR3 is TGCAGCGTTGAAGCAGGGAGTGATGAAGCTTTCTTT.

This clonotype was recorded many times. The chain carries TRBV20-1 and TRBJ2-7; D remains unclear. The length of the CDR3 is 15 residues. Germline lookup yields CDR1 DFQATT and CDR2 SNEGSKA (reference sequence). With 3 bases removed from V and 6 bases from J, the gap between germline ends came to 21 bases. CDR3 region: CSASESSVRQPEQYF. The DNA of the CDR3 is TGCAGTGCTAGCGAATCGTCTGTAAGGCAGCCCGAGCAGTACTTC.

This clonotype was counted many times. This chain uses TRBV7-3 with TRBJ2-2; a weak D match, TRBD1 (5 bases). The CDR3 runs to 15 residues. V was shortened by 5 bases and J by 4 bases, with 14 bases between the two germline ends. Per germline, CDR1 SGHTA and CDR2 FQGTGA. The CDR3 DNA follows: TGTGCCAGCAGCCTAATCCAGGGAAGCACCGGGGAGCTGTTTTTT. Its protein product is CASSLIQGSTGELFF.

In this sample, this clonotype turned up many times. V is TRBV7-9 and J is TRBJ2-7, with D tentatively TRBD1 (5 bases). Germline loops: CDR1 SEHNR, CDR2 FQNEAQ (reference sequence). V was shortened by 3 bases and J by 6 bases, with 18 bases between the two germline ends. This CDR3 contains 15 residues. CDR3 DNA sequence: TGTGCCAGCAGCTTTTCCGGTCTTAATGGGGCCGAGCAGTACTTC. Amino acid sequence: CASSFSGLNGAEQYF.

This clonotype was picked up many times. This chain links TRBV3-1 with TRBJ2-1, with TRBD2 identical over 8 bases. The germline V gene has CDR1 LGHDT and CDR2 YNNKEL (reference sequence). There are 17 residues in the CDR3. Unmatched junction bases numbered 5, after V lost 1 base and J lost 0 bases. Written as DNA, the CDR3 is TGTGCCAGCAGCCAAGGGACTAGCCCGGGCTCCTACAATGAGCAGTTCTTC. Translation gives CASSQGTSPGSYNEQFF.

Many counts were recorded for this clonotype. CDR3 amino acids: CASSLRGNQPQHF. In DNA form, the CDR3 reads TGTGCCAGCAGTCTAAGAGGGAATCAGCCCCAGCATTTT. The chain couples TRBV6-5 to TRBJ1-5, with unresolved D. The CDR3 is made up of 13 amino acids. CDR1 and CDR2 (germline): MNHEY, SVGAGI. The V and J ends lost 5 bases and 4 bases respectively, with 9 bases between them.

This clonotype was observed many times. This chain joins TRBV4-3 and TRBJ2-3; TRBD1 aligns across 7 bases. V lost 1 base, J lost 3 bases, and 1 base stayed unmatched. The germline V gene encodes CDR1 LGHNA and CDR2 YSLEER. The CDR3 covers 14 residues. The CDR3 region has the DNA TGCGCCAGCAGCCAAGCGACAGGGACAGATACGCAGTATTTT. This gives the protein CASSQATGTDTQYF.

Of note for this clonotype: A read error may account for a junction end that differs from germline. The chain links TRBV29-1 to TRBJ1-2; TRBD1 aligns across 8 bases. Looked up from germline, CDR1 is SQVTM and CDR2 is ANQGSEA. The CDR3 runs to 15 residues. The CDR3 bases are TGCAGCATTGAAACGGACAGGGAGGCTAACTATGGCTACACCTTC. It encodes CSIETDREANYGYTF.

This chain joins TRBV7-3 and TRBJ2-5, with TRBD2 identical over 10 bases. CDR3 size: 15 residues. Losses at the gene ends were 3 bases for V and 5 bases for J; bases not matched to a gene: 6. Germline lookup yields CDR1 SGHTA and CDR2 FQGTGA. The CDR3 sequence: CASSFTSGVAETQYF. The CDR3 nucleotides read TGTGCCAGCAGCTTTACTAGCGGGGTAGCGGAGACCCAGTACTTC. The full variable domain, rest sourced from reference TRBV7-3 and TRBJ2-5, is GAGVSQTPSNKVTEKGKYVELRCDPISGHTALYWYRQSLGQGPEFLIYFQGTGAADDSGLPNDRFFAVRPEGSVSTLKIQRTERGDSAVYLCASSFTSGVAETQYFGPGTRLLVL.

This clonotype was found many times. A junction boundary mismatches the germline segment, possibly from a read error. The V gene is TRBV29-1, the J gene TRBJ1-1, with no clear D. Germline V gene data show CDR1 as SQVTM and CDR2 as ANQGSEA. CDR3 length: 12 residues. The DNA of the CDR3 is TGCAGCGTCCGAAGGGAGAACACTGAAGTTTTCTTT. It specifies CSVRRENTEVFF.

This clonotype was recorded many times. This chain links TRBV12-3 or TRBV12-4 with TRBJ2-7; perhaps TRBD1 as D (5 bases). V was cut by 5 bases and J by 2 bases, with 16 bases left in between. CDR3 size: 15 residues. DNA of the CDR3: TGTGCCAGCAGTCCCCCCAGTAGCAGGGCCTACGAGCAGTACTTC. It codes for CASSPPSSRAYEQYF.

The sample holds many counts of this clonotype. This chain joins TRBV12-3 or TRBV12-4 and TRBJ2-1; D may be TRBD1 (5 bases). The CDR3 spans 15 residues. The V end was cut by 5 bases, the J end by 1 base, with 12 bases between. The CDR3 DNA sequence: TGTGCCAGCAGTCTCAGGGAAACATCCTACAATGAGCAGTTCTTC. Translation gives CASSLRETSYNEQFF.

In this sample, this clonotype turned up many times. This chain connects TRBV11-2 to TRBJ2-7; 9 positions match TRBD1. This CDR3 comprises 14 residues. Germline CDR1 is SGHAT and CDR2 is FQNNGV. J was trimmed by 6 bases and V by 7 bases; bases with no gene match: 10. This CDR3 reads CASTLGDREGEQYF. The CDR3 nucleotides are TGTGCCAGCACCCTAGGGGACAGGGAGGGCGAGCAGTACTTC.

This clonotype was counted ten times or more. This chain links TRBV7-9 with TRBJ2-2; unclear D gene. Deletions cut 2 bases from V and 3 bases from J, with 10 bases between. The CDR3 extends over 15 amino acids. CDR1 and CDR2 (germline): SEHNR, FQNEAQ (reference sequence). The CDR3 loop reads CASSLSGTYTGELFF. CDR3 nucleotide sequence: TGTGCCAGCAGCTTAAGTGGAACTTACACCGGGGAGCTGTTTTTT.

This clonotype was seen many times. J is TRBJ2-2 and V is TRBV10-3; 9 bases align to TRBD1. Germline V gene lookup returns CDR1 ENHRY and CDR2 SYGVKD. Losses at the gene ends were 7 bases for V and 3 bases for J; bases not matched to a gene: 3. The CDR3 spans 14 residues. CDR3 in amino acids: CAIKRDRDTGELFF. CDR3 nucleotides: TGTGCCATCAAAAGGGACAGGGACACCGGGGAGCTGTTTTTT.